The 22 T cell receptor beta chains below all came from one sample that was sequenced in a study of identical twins. TCRdb called the 5' RACE reads again in MiXCR, with one record for every CDR3 protein. The sample carries approximately 600,000 distinct CDR3 sequences, 9.6% recorded once. These sequences were also reported in another study, on yellow fever vaccine responses in identical twins.

The sample consisted of PBMCs. The receptors derive from a woman aged 18 to 35 in good health.

This clonotype was seen more than once but under ten times. The chain's CDR3 is CATTQSGGRGADTQYF. The CDR3 DNA is TGTGCCACCACCCAGAGTGGCGGGAGAGGCGCAGATACGCAGTATTTT. The chain recombines TRBV24-1 with TRBJ2-3, with 7 bases lining up with TRBD2. The germline CDR1 and CDR2 sequences are KGHDR and SFDVKD. The V gene end was trimmed by 8 bases and the J gene end by 4 bases; junction bases not matched to a gene: 14. The CDR3 consists of 16 residues.

This clonotype occurred many times. The rearrangement joins TRBV27 to TRBJ2-1, with D tentatively TRBD1 (5 bases). The CDR3 covers 13 residues. In germline, CDR1 is MNHEY, CDR2 SMNVEV (reference sequence). With 6 bases removed from V and 7 bases from J, the gap between germline ends came to 13 bases. The CDR3 reads CASSLSGQNEQFF. The DNA for the CDR3 is TGTGCCAGCAGCCTGTCCGGACAAAATGAGCAGTTCTTC.

This clonotype was seen ten or more times. The rearrangement joins TRBV10-3 to TRBJ2-1; the match to TRBD1 covers 8 bases. V shed 4 bases and J 8 bases; nucleotides not matched to a gene: 7. This CDR3 has 14 residues. Looked up from germline, CDR1 is ENHRY and CDR2 is SYGVKD. The CDR3 region has the DNA TGTGCCATCAGTGCGCGGACAGGGTTCGATGAGCAGTTCTTC. It encodes CAISARTGFDEQFF.

This clonotype occurred many times. The gene calls are TRBV18 and TRBJ1-5; D is perhaps TRBD1 (5 bases). Looked up from germline, CDR1 is KGHSH and CDR2 is LQKENI. Trimming left V 2 bases short and J 7 bases short, with 12 bases between. The CDR3 length is 14 residues. The CDR3 coding sequence is TGTGCCAGCTCACCAACACGGGGCGGGCAGCCCCAGCATTTT. Translation gives CASSPTRGGQPQHF.

This clonotype was recorded a few times. The J gene is TRBJ2-1, the V gene TRBV28; 9 bases align to TRBD2. Germline V gives CDR1 MDHEN, CDR2 SYDVKM. V lost 2 bases to trimming and J lost 5 bases; unmatched junction nucleotides: 13. This CDR3 has 18 amino acids. The CDR3 nucleotides read TGTGCCAGCAGTTTACCGCCCCGCCTGGCGGGAGGGGACAATGAGCAGTTCTTC. It codes for CASSLPPRLAGGDNEQFF.

The chain recombines TRBV5-1 with TRBJ2-7; tentatively, D is TRBD2 (6 bases). Between the trimmed V and J ends, which lost 3 bases and 3 bases, there was a span of 13 bases. This CDR3 comprises 14 residues. Germline V gene lookup returns CDR1 SGHRS and CDR2 YFSETQ. The CDR3 coding sequence is TGCGCCAGCAGCTCGACACGCGGGAACTACGAGCAGTACTTC. Its translation is CASSSTRGNYEQYF.

This clonotype was seen repeatedly, ten times or more. The J gene is TRBJ1-2, the V gene TRBV28, with TRBD1 identical over 7 bases. V shed 6 bases, J shed 8 bases, and the junction held 12 bases outside the gene matches. The CDR3 has 14 amino acids. Germline CDR1 MDHEN, CDR2 SYDVKM. The CDR3 DNA reads as TGTGCCAGCAGATCATTCGACAGGGATTGGGGCTACACCTTC. Its translation is CASRSFDRDWGYTF.

This clonotype was observed a few times. Written as DNA, the CDR3 is TGTGCCAGCAGCTCTCAGACAGGGCCGAACACCGGGGAGCTGTTTTTT. It yields the protein CASSSQTGPNTGELFF. The chain recombines TRBV7-2 with TRBJ2-2; 7 bases map to TRBD1. V shed 4 bases, J shed 0 bases, and the junction held 5 bases outside the gene matches. CDR3 length: 16 residues. CDR1 and CDR2 (germline): SGHTA, FQGNSA.

This chain uses TRBV6-1 with TRBJ2-4, with D unclear. Germline CDR1 reads MNHNS; CDR2 reads SASEGT. The CDR3 contains 15 residues. V was cut by 4 bases and J by 0 bases, with 10 bases left in between. The DNA for the CDR3 is TGTGCCAGCAGTGCTAAAGCCGTAGCCAAAAACATTCAGTACTTC. This translates into CASSAKAVAKNIQYF.

This clonotype was seen a handful of times. The V and J genes are TRBV20-1 and TRBJ2-5; 8 bases line up with TRBD1. V shed 4 bases, J shed 1 base, and the junction held 11 bases outside the gene matches. Germline V gene data show CDR1 as DFQATT and CDR2 as SNEGSKA (reference sequence). This CDR3 has 16 amino acids. CDR3 sequence: CSATTTRGLRQETQYF. In nucleotides, the CDR3 is TGCAGTGCTACCACCACCAGGGGGCTACGCCAAGAGACCCAGTACTTC.

J is TRBJ2-7 and V is TRBV5-1; the D gene is possibly TRBD1 (7 bases). This CDR3 is built from 16 residues. Germline V lookup: CDR1 SGHRS, CDR2 YFSETQ. The V gene lost 4 bases and the J gene lost 3 bases, with 20 bases spanning the gap. This CDR3 reads CASSPLRQGGSYEQYF. Written as DNA, the CDR3 is TGCGCCAGCAGCCCTCTTCGACAGGGAGGAAGCTACGAGCAGTACTTC.

V usage is TRBV6-4 and J usage is TRBJ2-3; 9 bases fit TRBD1. Germline V gene lookup returns CDR1 MRHNA and CDR2 SNTAGT. V shed 6 bases and J 1 base; nucleotides not matched to a gene: 8. The CDR3 covers 16 residues. CDR3 nucleotides: TGTGCCAGCAGCCCGGGACAGGGTTTTGGCACAGATACGCAGTATTTT. Residues: CASSPGQGFGTDTQYF.

In its sample, this clonotype was seen many times. The chain recombines TRBV2 with TRBJ2-2; no clear D gene. Trimming took off 5 bases at V and 0 bases at J, with 7 bases between the two ends. CDR1 is SNHLY and CDR2 is FYNNEI in the germline V gene. This CDR3 spans 14 amino acids. CDR3 protein: CASSSRPNTGELFF. For the CDR3, the DNA is TGTGCCAGCAGTTCTAGGCCGAACACCGGGGAGCTGTTTTTT.

This clonotype has at least ten counts. The chain uses TRBV4-3 and TRBJ2-7; D is ambiguous. Germline CDR1 and CDR2: LGHNA and YSLEER. The CDR3 is made up of 14 amino acids. V shed 1 base and J shed 3 bases, with 10 bases lying between them. Here the CDR3 DNA reads TGCGCCAGCAGCCAAGGCCAGCAAGACTACGAGCAGTACTTC. Amino acids: CASSQGQQDYEQYF.

This clonotype was detected ten times or more. The rearrangement joins TRBV29-1 to TRBJ2-1; perhaps TRBD1 as D (5 bases). Germline V CDR1 and CDR2: SQVTM, ANQGSEA. The CDR3 length is 14 residues. Between the trimmed V and J ends, which lost 6 bases and 4 bases, there was a span of 16 bases. The CDR3 DNA reads TGCAGCGTCCTAAGTGGGGCTCGGTACAATGAGCAGTTCTTC. It encodes CSVLSGARYNEQFF.

Only a few counts were recorded for this clonotype. V usage is TRBV30 and J usage is TRBJ1-2; D gene unclear. V lost 5 bases, J lost 8 bases, and 3 bases lay in between. The CDR3 totals 8 residues. Germline values: CDR1 GTSNPN, CDR2 SVGIG (reference sequence). The DNA for the CDR3 is TGTGCCTGGGACGGCTACACCTTC. Translation gives CAWDGYTF.

This clonotype was counted ten times or more. The V gene is TRBV7-2, the J gene TRBJ1-6, with unresolved D. Between the trimmed V and J ends, which lost 2 bases and 7 bases, there was a span of 6 bases. Looked up from germline, CDR1 is SGHTA and CDR2 is FQGNSA. The CDR3 is made up of 13 amino acids. The CDR3 bases are TGTGCCAGCAGCTTATACCGAAATTCACCCCTCCACTTT. The encoded protein is CASSLYRNSPLHF.

V is TRBV6-5 and J is TRBJ2-2; TRBD2 agrees at 11 bases. CDR1 MNHEY and CDR2 SVGAGI come from the germline V gene. The CDR3 runs to 15 residues. V shed 4 bases, J shed 7 bases, and the junction held 5 bases outside the gene matches. CDR3 nucleotides: TGTGCCAGCAGTTCTAGCGGGGGGTCGGTCGGGGAGCTGTTTTTT. Protein product: CASSSSGGSVGELFF.

The chain combines TRBV20-1 with TRBJ2-7, with unresolved D. V was pared by 3 bases and J by 2 bases, with 11 bases between. Germline CDR1 and CDR2: DFQATT and SNEGSKA (reference sequence). The CDR3 runs to 13 residues. The CDR3: CSASPENTYEQYF. In DNA form, the CDR3 reads TGCAGTGCTAGCCCCGAAAATACCTACGAGCAGTACTTC.

This clonotype came up a few times. V gene TRBV4-2 combines with J gene TRBJ2-5, with TRBD2 matching 10 bases. The CDR3 totals 15 residues. The germline V gene encodes CDR1 LGHNA and CDR2 YNFKEQ. CDR3 in amino acids: CASSGGALGKETQYF. CDR3 nucleotide sequence: TGTGCATCGAGCGGGGGGGCCTTAGGCAAAGAGACCCAGTACTTC.

This clonotype was seen many times. The rearrangement links TRBV5-1 to TRBJ2-1; 7 nucleotides agree with TRBD2. CDR3 length equals 17 residues. V shed 2 bases, J shed 3 bases, and the junction held 11 bases outside the gene matches. CDR1 and CDR2 (germline): SGHRS, YFSETQ. This chain's CDR3 is CASSLGPMGGSYNEQFF. The CDR3 region has the DNA TGCGCCAGCAGCTTAGGACCCATGGGCGGGAGCTACAATGAGCAGTTCTTC. The full variable domain, its missing parts supplied by reference TRBV5-1 and TRBJ2-1, is KAGVTQTPRYLIKTRGQQVTLSCSPISGHRSVSWYQQTPGQGLQFLFEYFSETQRNKGNFPGRFSGRQFSNSRSEMNVSTLELGDSALYLCASSLGPMGGSYNEQFFGPGTRLTVL.

J is TRBJ2-1 and V is TRBV20-1; no firm D call. The V and J ends lost 3 bases and 0 bases respectively, with 9 bases between them. From germline, CDR1 is DFQATT and CDR2 SNEGSKA (reference sequence). This CDR3 region has 14 residues. The CDR3 sequence: CSASGPSSYNEQFF. The CDR3 bases are TGCAGTGCTAGTGGCCCCAGCTCCTACAATGAGCAGTTCTTC.